The 2 T cell receptor beta chains given below trace back to one sample, sequenced in a study of blood T cell repertoires in COVID-19 (dated by TCRdb to 2020 to 2022). The method was the immunoSEQ multiplex PCR assay. TCRdb mirrors the immuneACCESS table, restricted to in-frame sequences. Some clones are absent from its copies; in checked studies, under half trace to an unresolved V gene, and the reason for the others is unknown. A total of over 60,000 clones appear in this sample, nearly 90% of them only once. The ten largest clones represent roughly 4.8% of the sample. Sequencing input: peripheral blood. Source of these receptors: a man aged 50 or older with acute or convalescent COVID-19.

J is TRBJ1-5 and V is TRBV19; D call uncertain. This CDR3 is built from 15 residues. CDR1 LNHDA and CDR2 SQIVND come from the germline V gene (reference sequence). V was pared by 3 bases and J by 2 bases, with 11 bases between. The CDR3 loop reads CASSMVPAGNQPQHF. CDR3 nucleotides: TGTGCCAGTAGTATGGTCCCAGCGGGCAATCAGCCCCAGCATTTT. Full variable domain (outside the CDR3, taken from reference TRBV19 and TRBJ1-5): DGGITQSPKYLFRKEGQNVTLSCEQNLNHDAMYWYRQDPGQGLRLIYYSQIVNDFQKGDIAEGYSVSREKKESFPLTVTSAQKNPTAFYLCASSMVPAGNQPQHFGDGTRLSIL.

This clone has only one observation. This rearrangement joins TRBV30 to TRBJ1-6, with D unclear. CDR3 length: 12 residues. Germline assignment: CDR1 GTSNPN and CDR2 SVGIG (reference sequence). The V and J ends lost 1 base and 10 bases respectively, with 8 bases between them. The CDR3 coding sequence is TGTGCCTGGAGTGGGAGGGCGTCACCCCTCCACTTT. Encoded protein: CAWSGRASPLHF.